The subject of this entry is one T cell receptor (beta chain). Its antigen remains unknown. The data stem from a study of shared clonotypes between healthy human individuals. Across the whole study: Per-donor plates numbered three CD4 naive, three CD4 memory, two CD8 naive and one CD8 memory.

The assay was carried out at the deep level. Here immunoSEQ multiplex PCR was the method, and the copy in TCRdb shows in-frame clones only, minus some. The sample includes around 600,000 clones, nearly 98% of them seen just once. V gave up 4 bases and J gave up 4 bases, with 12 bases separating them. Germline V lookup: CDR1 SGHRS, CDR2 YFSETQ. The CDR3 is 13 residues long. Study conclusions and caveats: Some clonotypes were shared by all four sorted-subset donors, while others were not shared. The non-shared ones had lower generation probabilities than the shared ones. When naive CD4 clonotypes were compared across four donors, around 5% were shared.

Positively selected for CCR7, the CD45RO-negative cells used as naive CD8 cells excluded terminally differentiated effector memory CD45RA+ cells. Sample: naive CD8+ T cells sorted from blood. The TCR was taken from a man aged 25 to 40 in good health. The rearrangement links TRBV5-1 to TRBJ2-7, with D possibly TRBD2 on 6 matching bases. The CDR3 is CASSPSGGYEQYF. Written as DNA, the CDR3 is TGCGCCAGCAGCCCCTCCGGGGGTTACGAGCAGTACTTC.